These 18 T cell receptor beta chains were all obtained from the same sample, sequenced in a study of T cell responses to AZD1222 COVID-19 vaccine. The assay was immunoSEQ multiplex PCR, and TCRdb's table has in-frame clones only and misses some. The sample carries 210,000 or so clones, about 95% recorded once. The sequencing here drew on peripheral blood, taken 28 days after the second dose of the MenACWY control vaccine. The receptor set was obtained from an adult who received the MenACWY meningococcal vaccine as a control.

This clone was detected only once. The V and J genes are TRBV4-1 and TRBJ2-7, with a tentative D call TRBD2 (6 bases). The CDR3 totals 15 residues. Trimming took 1 base from V and 4 from J, leaving 14 bases between them. From germline, CDR1 is MGHRA and CDR2 YSYEKL. CDR3 residues: CASSQVGGVSYEQYF. In nucleotides, the CDR3 is TGCGCCAGCAGCCAAGTGGGGGGTGTCTCTTACGAGCAGTACTTC.

CDR3 residues: CASSLTGYGYTF. The DNA for the CDR3 is TGTGCCAGCAGTCTAACAGGGTATGGCTACACCTTC. The rearrangement uses TRBV6-2 or TRBV6-3 and TRBJ1-2; D might be TRBD1 (6 bases). CDR1 and CDR2 (germline): MNHEY, SVGEGT. V was pared by 5 bases and J by 5 bases, with 9 bases between. This CDR3 comprises 12 residues.

This clone was seen only a few times. The J gene is TRBJ2-3, the V gene TRBV2; possibly TRBD2 for D (5 bases). Trimming left V 6 bases short and J 2 bases short, with 9 bases between. CDR1 is SNHLY, CDR2 FYNNEI, per germline. The CDR3 is made up of 13 amino acids. The CDR3 DNA follows: TGTGCCAGCAGCCCCGGGGACACAGATACGCAGTATTTT. Encoded protein: CASSPGDTDTQYF. Looking up the rest from reference TRBV2 and TRBJ2-3 gives the full variable domain: EPEVTQTPSHQVTQMGQEVILRCVPISNHLYFYWYRQILGQKVEFLVSFYNNEISEKSEIFDDQFSVERPDGSNFTLKIRSTKLEDSAMYFCASSPGDTDTQYFGPGTRLTVL.

J is TRBJ1-2 and V is TRBV12-3 or TRBV12-4; D is uncertain. This CDR3 comprises 13 residues. Deletions cut 6 bases from V and 8 bases from J, with 16 bases between. This CDR3 is CASSPDRVLGYTF. The CDR3 nucleotides are TGTGCCAGCAGCCCTGACCGCGTTTTGGGCTACACCTTC.

This clone was picked up one time. The CDR3 here is CASSPGGVSYNEQFF. As DNA, the CDR3 is TGTGCCAGCAGCCCAGGTGGCGTCTCCTACAATGAGCAGTTCTTC. The chain joins TRBV7-3 to TRBJ2-1; D not resolved. The CDR3 extends over 15 amino acids. Trimming stripped 5 bases from V and 0 bases from J, with 11 bases between. Germline loops: CDR1 SGHTA, CDR2 FQGTGA.

The chain has TRBV19 and TRBJ1-2; no clear D. CDR1 and CDR2 from the germline V gene are LNHDA and SQIVND (reference sequence). This CDR3 has 11 amino acids. Trimming removed 4 bases from V and 6 bases from J, with 6 bases in between. The CDR3 loop reads CASSRGDGYTF. The CDR3 nucleotides are TGTGCCAGTAGTAGGGGAGATGGCTACACCTTC.

The J gene is TRBJ2-1, the V gene TRBV30; D unclear. CDR3 size: 13 residues. Germline V gene sequence: CDR1 GTSNPN, CDR2 SVGIG (reference sequence). Deletions cut 4 bases from V and 0 bases from J, with 7 bases between. The CDR3 DNA reads TGTGCCTGGACCAGCGACTCCTACAATGAGCAGTTCTTC. Translating gives CAWTSDSYNEQFF.

The genes are TRBV7-8 and TRBJ2-5; TRBD1 matches at 8 bases. CDR1 is SGHVS, CDR2 FQNEAQ, per germline. V lost 6 bases and J lost 5; bases outside the gene matches: 5. The CDR3 is 13 amino acids. CDR3 sequence (DNA): TGTGCCAGCAGTCAACAGGGGGGTGAGACCCAGTACTTC. It codes for CASSQQGGETQYF.

The V and J genes are TRBV5-1 and TRBJ2-7, with TRBD1 matching over 7 bases. The CDR3 contains 12 residues. Per the germline V gene, CDR1 is SGHRS and CDR2 is YFSETQ. With V trimmed by 5 bases and J by 4 bases, 3 bases remained unmatched. CDR3 nucleotides: TGCGCCAGCAGGGGGGACAGTTACGAGCAGTACTTC. Amino acid sequence: CASRGDSYEQYF.

The chain employs TRBV23-1 and TRBJ2-7, with 8 bases identical to TRBD1. TRBV23-1 is classed as an ORF, of uncertain function. Trimming removed 1 base from V and 0 bases from J; junction bases left unmatched: 8. This CDR3 comprises 17 residues. CDR3 DNA: TGCGCCAGCAGTCAATTGGCAGGGGGCTCCGGCTCCTACGAGCAGTACTTC. This translates into CASSQLAGGSGSYEQYF.

This clone showed up just once. The V call is TRBV6-2 or TRBV6-3, the J call TRBJ1-6; D not resolved. This CDR3 region has 11 residues. Germline CDR1 is MNHEY and CDR2 is SVGEGT. V shed 5 bases and J shed 11 bases, with 7 bases lying between them. CDR3 region: CASSAGPPLHF. The CDR3 nucleotides read TGTGCCAGCAGTGCGGGTCCACCCCTCCACTTT.

The genes are TRBV2 and TRBJ2-7; perhaps TRBD2 as D (6 bases). This CDR3 is 13 amino acids long. Germline CDR1 is SNHLY and CDR2 is FYNNEI. Trimming took 3 bases from V and 4 from J, leaving 10 bases between them. The CDR3 region is CASSDTGEYEQYF. For the CDR3, the DNA is TGTGCCAGCAGTGATACGGGGGAATACGAGCAGTACTTC. Complete variable domain (other parts from reference TRBV2 and TRBJ2-7): EPEVTQTPSHQVTQMGQEVILRCVPISNHLYFYWYRQILGQKVEFLVSFYNNEISEKSEIFDDQFSVERPDGSNFTLKIRSTKLEDSAMYFCASSDTGEYEQYFGPGTRLTVT.

This chain uses TRBV27 with TRBJ1-6; maybe TRBD1 (5 bases). V was pared by 5 bases and J by 5 bases, with 10 bases between. CDR1 is MNHEY and CDR2 is SMNVEV in the germline V gene (reference sequence). The CDR3 covers 14 residues. The CDR3 spells CASSRDRNNSPLHF. For the CDR3, the DNA is TGTGCCAGCAGTCGGGACCGTAATAATTCACCCCTCCACTTT.

The V gene is TRBV7-3, the J gene TRBJ1-1; the D gene is possibly TRBD1 (6 bases). Germline values: CDR1 SGHTA, CDR2 FQGTGA. The ends were cut back, 5 bases at V and 1 base at J, with 14 bases in the middle. The CDR3 is 15 amino acids. This CDR3 reads CASSPQGSGNTEAFF. Here the CDR3 DNA reads TGTGCCAGCAGCCCCCAGGGGTCCGGGAACACTGAAGCTTTCTTT. The full variable domain, rest sourced from reference TRBV7-3 and TRBJ1-1, is GAGVSQTPSNKVTEKGKYVELRCDPISGHTALYWYRQSLGQGPEFLIYFQGTGAADDSGLPNDRFFAVRPEGSVSTLKIQRTERGDSAVYLCASSPQGSGNTEAFFGQGTRLTVV.

The chain combines TRBV9 with TRBJ1-2, with 7 nucleotides matching TRBD1. Germline V gives CDR1 SGDLS, CDR2 YYNGEE. V lost 0 bases, J lost 5 bases, and 7 bases stayed unmatched. This CDR3 has 15 residues. The CDR3 reads CASSVGGGSGYGYTF. The CDR3, as DNA: TGTGCCAGCAGCGTAGGAGGGGGCAGTGGATATGGCTACACCTTC. The entire variable domain, with the rest obtained from reference TRBV9 and TRBJ1-2, is as follows: DSGVTQTPKHLITATGQRVTLRCSPRSGDLSVYWYQQSLDQGLQFLIQYYNGEERAKGNILERFSAQQFPDLHSELNLSSLELGDSALYFCASSVGGGSGYGYTFGSGTRLTVV.

The CDR3 is CASSHDPNRDSTNEKLFF. CDR3 DNA: TGTGCCAGCAGTCACGACCCCAACAGGGACTCAACTAATGAAAAACTGTTTTTT. The chain has TRBV2 and TRBJ1-4; D possibly corresponds to TRBD1 (6 bases). Per germline, CDR1 SNHLY and CDR2 FYNNEI. V lost 5 bases and J lost 0, with 19 bases in between. This CDR3 is 18 amino acids long.

The table lists this clone with a count of one. The chain links TRBV20-1 to TRBJ2-1, with D uncertain. The CDR3 loop spans 14 amino acids. Germline-derived CDR1 and CDR2 are DFQATT and SNEGSKA (reference sequence). The germline V and J ends were trimmed by 3 bases and 0 bases, with 9 bases remaining between them. The CDR3, as DNA: TGCAGTGCTAGTAGTAGTAGCTCCTACAATGAGCAGTTCTTC. The encoded protein is CSASSSSSYNEQFF.

The V call is TRBV5-1, the J call TRBJ2-5, with TRBD1 matching 7 bases. Per the germline V gene, CDR1 is SGHRS and CDR2 is YFSETQ. The CDR3 covers 14 residues. Losses at the gene ends were 4 bases for V and 1 base for J; bases not matched to a gene: 4. In DNA form, the CDR3 reads TGCGCCAGCAGCCCGGGACAGACCCAAGAGACCCAGTACTTC. Translation: CASSPGQTQETQYF.